Each of the 7 T cell receptor beta chains below was sequenced from the same sample in a study of cytomegalovirus exposure and HLA in healthy donors. Primers for the PCR totalled 60 Vbeta and 13 Jbeta. Repertoires were generated with immunoSEQ multiplex PCR, while TCRdb's copy carries only in-frame clones and drops some. Of about 260,000 clones in the sample, under 80% were seen once. Material for sequencing was PBMCs. Receptor source: a female donor in good health and CMV-seronegative.

CDR3 amino acids: CASRQGTGKFDTEAFF. The CDR3 nucleotides read TGTGCCAGCAGGCAAGGGACAGGGAAATTTGACACTGAAGCTTTCTTT. The chain joins TRBV28 to TRBJ1-1, with 9 bases that match TRBD1. V shed 6 bases, J shed 3 bases, and the junction held 11 bases outside the gene matches. The germline V gene encodes CDR1 MDHEN and CDR2 SYDVKM. The CDR3 sequence is 16 residues long.

This clone was picked up a small number of times. V and J are TRBV19 and TRBJ2-1; 10 bases are a match to TRBD2. This CDR3 region has 15 residues. Germline CDR1 is LNHDA and CDR2 is SQIVND (reference sequence). V gave up 4 bases and J gave up 13 bases; unmatched junction bases: 13. This CDR3 reads CASSTPGESGRAQFF. The DNA of the CDR3 is TGTGCCAGTAGTACCCCCGGGGAAAGCGGGAGGGCCCAGTTCTTC. The variable domain in full, completed from reference TRBV19 and TRBJ2-1, reads DGGITQSPKYLFRKEGQNVTLSCEQNLNHDAMYWYRQDPGQGLRLIYYSQIVNDFQKGDIAEGYSVSREKKESFPLTVTSAQKNPTAFYLCASSTPGESGRAQFFGPGTRLTVL.

The chain is built from TRBV6-1 and TRBJ2-1; 8 nucleotides align to TRBD2. Germline loops: CDR1 MNHNS, CDR2 SASEGT. J gave up 8 bases and V 7 bases, and 13 bases lay outside the gene matches. The CDR3 has 15 amino acids. The CDR3 nucleotides read TGTGCCAGCAAGGCAGGTAGGGGAGCGGGAGATGAGCAGTTCTTC. It translates to CASKAGRGAGDEQFF.

CDR3 sequence: CASSLTGSYSGNTIYF. CDR3 nucleotides: TGTGCCAGCAGTTTAACAGGGTCCTATTCTGGAAACACCATATATTTT. The rearrangement uses TRBV28 and TRBJ1-3; D perhaps matches TRBD1 (6 bases). Germline CDR1 and CDR2: MDHEN and SYDVKM. Trimming removed 2 bases at V and 1 base at J, with 12 bases between. The CDR3 is made up of 16 amino acids.

About this clone: The same CDR3 can be traced to other DNA sequences in this sample. The chain recombines TRBV7-6 with TRBJ2-5; D possibly corresponds to TRBD2 (6 bases). Looked up from germline, CDR1 is SGHVS and CDR2 is FNYEAQ. V dropped 5 bases and J dropped 2 bases, with 9 bases sitting between them. CDR3 size: 13 residues. CDR3 bases: TGTGCCAGCAGCCTGGGACTTCAAGAGACCCAGTACTTC. This sequence encodes CASSLGLQETQYF. Full variable domain (missing parts from reference TRBV7-6 and TRBJ2-5): GAGVSQSPRYKVTKRGQDVALRCDPISGHVSLYWYRQALGQGPEFLTYFNYEAQQDKSGLPNDRFSAERPEGSISTLTIQRTEQRDSAMYRCASSLGLQETQYFGPGTRLLVL.

The chain carries TRBV29-1 and TRBJ2-7; 8 bases are a match to TRBD1. CDR3 size: 12 residues. From germline, CDR1 is SQVTM and CDR2 ANQGSEA. V shed 5 bases, J shed 2 bases, and the junction held 2 bases outside the gene matches. In nucleotides, the CDR3 is TGCAGCGTTCGGGACAGGACCTACGAGCAGTACTTC. Its protein product is CSVRDRTYEQYF.

The rearrangement links TRBV7-9 to TRBJ1-2; tentative D call: TRBD1 (6 bases). This CDR3 contains 15 residues. Germline CDR1 SEHNR, CDR2 FQNEAQ (reference sequence). V was shortened by 1 base and J by 5 bases, with 14 bases between the two germline ends. The CDR3 DNA reads as TGTGCCAGCAGCTTAGACAGGGCTACGCGGTATGGCTACACCTTC. It yields the protein CASSLDRATRYGYTF.